These 7 T cell receptor beta chains were sequenced from one sample in a study of siplizumab effects on memory and regulatory T cells. Assay used: immunoSEQ multiplex PCR; TCRdb lists only in-frame clones, some missing. The profile shows 90,000 to 140,000 clones, 85% to 95% of them singletons. Material for sequencing was CD4+ T cells sorted from blood. The receptors come from a human donor in good health.

The chain uses TRBV7-2 and TRBJ1-5; 8 nucleotides line up with TRBD1. The germline V gene encodes CDR1 SGHTA and CDR2 FQGNSA. The CDR3 contains 16 residues. The V segment lost 1 base and the J segment 8 bases; nucleotides outside the gene matches: 10. CDR3 DNA sequence: TGTGCCAGCAGCTTAGGGACAGGGTATGGCGGGGAGCCCCAGCATTTT. Translation: CASSLGTGYGGEPQHF.

This chain links TRBV19 with TRBJ1-3; 9 nucleotides agree with TRBD1. V lost 9 bases, J lost 0 bases, and 6 bases stayed unmatched. Germline lookup yields CDR1 LNHDA and CDR2 SQIVND (reference sequence). The CDR3 is 15 amino acids. In DNA, the CDR3 is TGTGCCAGCGGACAGGGGATAATCTCTGGAAACACCATATATTTT. This sequence encodes CASGQGIISGNTIYF.

The chain couples TRBV7-9 to TRBJ2-4; D is possibly TRBD1 (5 bases). The CDR3 is 15 amino acids. CDR1 is SEHNR and CDR2 is FQNEAQ in the germline V gene (reference sequence). V gave up 4 bases and J gave up 0 bases, with 10 bases separating them. The CDR3 DNA follows: TGTGCCAGCAGCTCTACAGGATCAGCCAAAAACATTCAGTACTTC. It specifies CASSSTGSAKNIQYF. Together with reference TRBV7-9 and TRBJ2-4, the CDR3 gives the full variable domain: DTGVSQNPRHKITKRGQNVTFRCDPISEHNRLYWYRQTLGQGPEFLTYFQNEAQLEKSRLLSDRFSAERPKGSFSTLEIQRTEQGDSAMYLCASSSTGSAKNIQYFGAGTRLSVL.

The rearrangement joins TRBV27 to TRBJ2-1; 12 bases map to TRBD2. The CDR3 runs to 18 residues. The V and J ends lost 6 bases and 0 bases, in that order; junction bases with no gene match: 9. Germline loops: CDR1 MNHEY, CDR2 SMNVEV (reference sequence). CDR3 DNA: TGTGCCAGCAGCCCCCGACTAGCGGGAGCTAGCTCCTACAATGAGCAGTTCTTC. Translated: CASSPRLAGASSYNEQFF.

The genes are TRBV9 and TRBJ2-7; D call uncertain. Germline V CDR1 and CDR2: SGDLS, YYNGEE. Trimming removed 4 bases at V and 3 bases at J, with 11 bases between. The CDR3 contains 13 residues. As DNA, the CDR3 is TGTGCCAGCAGCCCCGACGGAGACTACGAGCAGTACTTC. As protein: CASSPDGDYEQYF.

The chain carries TRBV4-3 and TRBJ1-1; D gene unclear. The CDR3 is 13 residues long. V was pared by 5 bases and J by 6 bases, with 13 bases between. Germline values: CDR1 LGHNA, CDR2 YSLEER. CDR3 protein: CASSFGRESEAFF. CDR3 nucleotides: TGCGCCAGCAGCTTCGGGAGGGAGTCTGAAGCTTTCTTT.

This clone occurred once. Additional DNA sequences in this sample encode the identical CDR3. V usage is TRBV2 and J usage is TRBJ1-1; 7 positions agree with TRBD1. Germline loops: CDR1 SNHLY, CDR2 FYNNEI. V shed 6 bases and J 1 base; nucleotides not matched to a gene: 2. The length of the CDR3 is 13 residues. The CDR3 coding sequence is TGTGCCAGCAGCGGGACAGCGAACACTGAAGCTTTCTTT. Residues: CASSGTANTEAFF.